The 7 T cell receptor beta chains given below trace back to one sample, sequenced in a study of blood T cell repertoires in COVID-19. This table comes from immunoSEQ multiplex PCR, and its TCRdb copy is limited to in-frame clones, with some not included. The sample includes 250,000 or so clones, approximately 82% of them seen just once. The sequenced material came from peripheral blood. All receptors come from a man aged 25-40 years who had recovered from COVID-19.

The rearrangement joins TRBV5-1 to TRBJ2-5, with 7 bases matching TRBD2. CDR1 is SGHRS, CDR2 YFSETQ, per germline. V lost 4 bases to trimming and J lost 1 base; unmatched junction nucleotides: 10. The CDR3 extends over 16 amino acids. This chain's CDR3 is CASSHLAGVSQETQYF. Here the CDR3 DNA reads TGCGCCAGCAGCCATCTCGCGGGGGTTTCCCAAGAGACCCAGTACTTC. Filled out from reference TRBV5-1 and TRBJ2-5, the complete variable domain reads KAGVTQTPRYLIKTRGQQVTLSCSPISGHRSVSWYQQTPGQGLQFLFEYFSETQRNKGNFPGRFSGRQFSNSRSEMNVSTLELGDSALYLCASSHLAGVSQETQYFGPGTRLLVL.

The chain employs TRBV5-6 and TRBJ1-4; D is undetermined. The CDR3 has 16 amino acids. The germline gives CDR1 SGHDT, CDR2 YYEEEE. V was pared by 4 bases and J by 4 bases, with 17 bases between. The DNA of the CDR3 is TGTGCCAGCAGCCAAGGCTGGGGAGGAGGTAATGAAAAACTGTTTTTT. Protein: CASSQGWGGGNEKLFF.

The chain employs TRBV7-6 and TRBJ2-3, with D unclear. This CDR3 contains 13 residues. Trimming shortened V by 1 base and J by 5 bases, and 7 bases separated the two germline ends. From germline, CDR1 is SGHVS and CDR2 FNYEAQ. The CDR3 loop is CASSLGALDTQYF. The CDR3 DNA sequence: TGTGCCAGCAGCTTAGGAGCCCTAGATACGCAGTATTTT. Drawing the rest from reference TRBV7-6 and TRBJ2-3, the complete variable domain is GAGVSQSPRYKVTKRGQDVALRCDPISGHVSLYWYRQALGQGPEFLTYFNYEAQQDKSGLPNDRFSAERPEGSISTLTIQRTEQRDSAMYRCASSLGALDTQYFGPGTRLTVL.

This chain links TRBV5-8 with TRBJ1-1; D call uncertain. V dropped 1 base and J dropped 6 bases, with 13 bases sitting between them. Germline values: CDR1 SGHTS, CDR2 YDEGEE. The CDR3 is 14 amino acids. This CDR3 is CASSLLEVWSEAFF. The CDR3 nucleotides read TGTGCCAGCAGCTTGCTTGAGGTTTGGTCTGAAGCTTTCTTT.

The chain carries TRBV6-5 and TRBJ2-7, with 12 bases lining up with TRBD1. Looked up from germline, CDR1 is MNHEY and CDR2 is SVGAGI. Germline trimming cut 3 bases from V and 6 bases from J; bases unmatched to any gene: 9. The CDR3 covers 16 residues. The CDR3 is CASSYAPGQGAGEQYF. The CDR3 DNA reads as TGTGCCAGCAGTTATGCCCCGGGACAGGGGGCTGGCGAGCAGTACTTC.

J is TRBJ2-3 and V is TRBV20-1; D gene ambiguous. The germline V gene encodes CDR1 DFQATT and CDR2 SNEGSKA (reference sequence). The CDR3 runs 12 residues. The ends were cut back, 3 bases at V and 0 bases at J, with 4 bases in the middle. The CDR3 sequence: CSASPSTDTQYF. In DNA form, the CDR3 reads TGCAGTGCTAGTCCTAGCACAGATACGCAGTATTTT.

The CDR3 region is CSATSTGGNEQFF. CDR3 nucleotide sequence: TGCAGCGCTACTTCGACAGGGGGCAATGAGCAGTTCTTC. V and J are TRBV29-1 and TRBJ2-1; 9 positions agree with TRBD1. CDR1 and CDR2 from the germline V gene are SQVTM and ANQGSEA. Germline trimming cut 7 bases from V and 6 bases from J; bases unmatched to any gene: 7. The CDR3 sequence is 13 residues long.